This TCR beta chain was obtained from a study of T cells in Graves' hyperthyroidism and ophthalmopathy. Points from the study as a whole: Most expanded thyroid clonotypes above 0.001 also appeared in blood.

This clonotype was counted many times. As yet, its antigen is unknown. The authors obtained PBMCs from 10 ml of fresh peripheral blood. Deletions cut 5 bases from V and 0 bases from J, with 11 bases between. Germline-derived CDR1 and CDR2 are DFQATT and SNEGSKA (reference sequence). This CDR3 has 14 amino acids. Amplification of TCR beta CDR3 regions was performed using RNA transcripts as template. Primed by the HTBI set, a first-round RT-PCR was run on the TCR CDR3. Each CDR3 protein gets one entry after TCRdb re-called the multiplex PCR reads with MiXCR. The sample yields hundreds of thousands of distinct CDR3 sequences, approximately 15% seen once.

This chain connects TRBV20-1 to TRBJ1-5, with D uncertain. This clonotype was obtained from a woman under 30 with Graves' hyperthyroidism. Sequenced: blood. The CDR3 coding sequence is TGCAGTGCTCTAGGTCCGTTTAGCAATCAGCCCCAGCATTTT. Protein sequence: CSALGPFSNQPQHF.